The 21 T cell receptor beta chains below come from one sample, sequenced in a study of Tregs in tolerant kidney transplant recipients. TCRdb's table, derived via immunoSEQ multiplex PCR, lists solely in-frame clones and lacks some. The sample records roughly 99,000 clones, approximately 94% being singletons. This material consisted of CD4+ T cells from blood, taken before the transplant. These receptors all come from a human donor who received a combined kidney and bone marrow transplant.

The gene calls are TRBV7-3 and TRBJ1-2, with 8 bases lining up with TRBD1. The CDR3 spans 14 residues. Trimming at V came to 5 bases and at J to 2 bases, leaving 4 bases not matched to a gene. Germline-derived CDR1 and CDR2 are SGHTA and FQGTGA. The CDR3 nucleotides are TGTGCCAGCAGCCCTGGACAGGGAAACTATGGCTACACCTTC. Protein sequence: CASSPGQGNYGYTF.

The chain has TRBV6-1 and TRBJ2-2; 7 positions agree with TRBD1. Looked up from germline, CDR1 is MNHNS and CDR2 is SASEGT. CDR3 size: 15 residues. The trim removed 7 bases at V and 0 bases at J, leaving 5 bases unmatched. The CDR3 DNA reads TGTGCCAGCACCCGGGACAGACCGAACACCGGGGAGCTGTTTTTT. Residues: CASTRDRPNTGELFF.

The gene calls are TRBV19 and TRBJ2-7; 12 positions agree with TRBD1. The germline CDR1 and CDR2 sequences are LNHDA and SQIVND (reference sequence). V trimming: 3 bases; J trimming: 1 base; junction bases outside the gene matches: 4. This CDR3 is built from 16 residues. The CDR3 loop reads CASSIGTGGFSYEQYF. CDR3 coding DNA: TGTGCCAGTAGTATCGGGACAGGGGGCTTTTCCTACGAGCAGTACTTC.

The genes are TRBV7-3 and TRBJ2-1; possibly TRBD2 for D (5 bases). V was cut by 6 bases and J by 6 bases, with 18 bases left in between. From germline, CDR1 is SGHTA and CDR2 FQGTGA. This CDR3 comprises 15 residues. As DNA, the CDR3 is TGTGCCAGCAGTTACCAAGGTGGGAGCTCCAATGAGCAGTTCTTC. Amino acid sequence: CASSYQGGSSNEQFF.

The gene calls are TRBV4-1 and TRBJ2-7; unclear D gene. Germline V gene sequence: CDR1 MGHRA, CDR2 YSYEKL. The CDR3 extends over 14 amino acids. The V end was cut by 2 bases, the J end by 5 bases, with 13 bases between. The CDR3 is CASSQPRARNEQYF. For the CDR3, the DNA is TGCGCCAGCAGCCAACCCCGTGCTAGGAACGAGCAGTACTTC.

V gene TRBV10-3 combines with J gene TRBJ2-7; the D gene is possibly TRBD2 (5 bases). The germline V gene has CDR1 ENHRY and CDR2 SYGVKD. The CDR3 loop spans 11 amino acids. Trimming left V 10 bases short and J 5 bases short, with 12 bases between. DNA of the CDR3: TGTGCCACCAAGTATAGCGACGAGCAGTACTTC. This codes for CATKYSDEQYF.

The chain uses TRBV18 and TRBJ2-1; TRBD1 agrees at 9 bases. The CDR3 contains 16 residues. The V segment lost 2 bases and the J segment 9 bases; nucleotides outside the gene matches: 11. CDR1 and CDR2 from the germline V gene are KGHSH and LQKENI. The CDR3, as DNA: TGTGCCAGCTCACCATACAGGGGGCGCGTATCCGGTGAGCAGTTCTTC. Its translation is CASSPYRGRVSGEQFF.

The chain carries TRBV18 and TRBJ2-7, with a possible D match to TRBD1 (6 bases). This CDR3 is 14 amino acids long. V lost 1 base and J lost 5, with 12 bases in between. Germline V gene sequence: CDR1 KGHSH, CDR2 LQKENI. CDR3 residues: CASSPRLGGDEQYF. In nucleotides, the CDR3 is TGTGCCAGCTCACCACGTCTTGGGGGCGACGAGCAGTACTTC.

J is TRBJ2-3 and V is TRBV19; 8 positions match TRBD1. Germline V CDR1 and CDR2: LNHDA, SQIVND (reference sequence). V gave up 6 bases and J gave up 0 bases; unmatched junction bases: 20. This CDR3 region has 20 residues. CDR3 DNA sequence: TGTGCCAGTAGACTTCGGGGCCCTTTTATCGGACAGGGAAGCACAGATACGCAGTATTTT. It is translated as CASRLRGPFIGQGSTDTQYF.

The chain combines TRBV14 with TRBJ2-2; D might be TRBD2 (6 bases). The germline V and J ends were trimmed by 1 base and 4 bases, with 10 bases remaining between them. This CDR3 comprises 15 residues. Germline lookup yields CDR1 SGHDN and CDR2 FVKESK. Here the CDR3 reads CASSQVGGATGELFF. The CDR3 bases are TGTGCCAGCAGCCAAGTAGGCGGGGCCACCGGGGAGCTGTTTTTT.

This clone came up once. The genes are TRBV6-1 and TRBJ2-3; tentative D call: TRBD2 (5 bases). Germline V CDR1 and CDR2: MNHNS, SASEGT. The CDR3 length is 15 residues. Deletions cut 3 bases from V and 1 base from J, with 11 bases between. The DNA for the CDR3 is TGTGCCAGCAGTGACACTAGTCCGGGCACAGATACGCAGTATTTT. Protein sequence: CASSDTSPGTDTQYF.

The rearrangement uses TRBV5-1 and TRBJ2-2; no firm D call. V was clipped by 1 base and J by 7 bases, with 14 bases between them. This CDR3 is 15 amino acids long. The germline V gene encodes CDR1 SGHRS and CDR2 YFSETQ. CDR3 region: CASSLRGLMVGELFF. As DNA, the CDR3 is TGCGCCAGCAGCTTGCGCGGTCTAATGGTCGGGGAGCTGTTTTTT.

The chain has TRBV7-3 and TRBJ1-3, with 7 bases fitting TRBD1. This CDR3 spans 17 amino acids. V shed 0 bases, J shed 0 bases, and the junction held 5 bases outside the gene matches. CDR1 is SGHTA and CDR2 is FQGTGA in the germline V gene. The chain's CDR3 is CASSLTPTGDSGNTIYF. CDR3 DNA: TGTGCCAGCAGCTTAACCCCCACAGGGGACTCTGGAAACACCATATATTTT.

The rearrangement uses TRBV27 and TRBJ2-7; 7 bases are shared with TRBD1. Trimming cost V 6 bases and J 2 bases; bases outside gene matches: 10. Germline V gene lookup returns CDR1 MNHEY and CDR2 SMNVEV (reference sequence). This CDR3 contains 15 residues. The CDR3 DNA is TGTGCCAGCAGCGCGCCGGGACAGCAGACCTACGAGCAGTACTTC. This gives the protein CASSAPGQQTYEQYF.

The CDR3 region is CASSLNTGQGHEKLFF. CDR3 DNA sequence: TGCGCCAGCAGCTTGAATACGGGACAGGGACATGAAAAACTGTTTTTT. This sequence joins TRBV5-1 and TRBJ1-4; 9 bases match TRBD1. This CDR3 has 16 amino acids. V lost 1 base to trimming and J lost 6 bases; unmatched junction nucleotides: 7. Germline V gives CDR1 SGHRS, CDR2 YFSETQ.

Written as DNA, the CDR3 is TGCGCCAGCAGCGGCCGGGACAGGGGATTGGGTGAAAAACTGTTTTTT. Its translation is CASSGRDRGLGEKLFF. The rearrangement links TRBV4-1 to TRBJ1-4; 10 positions match TRBD1. The CDR3 runs to 16 residues. CDR1 and CDR2 from the germline V gene are MGHRA and YSYEKL. V shed 5 bases and J 7 bases; nucleotides not matched to a gene: 10.

The chain couples TRBV11-2 to TRBJ1-4; 7 nucleotides match TRBD1. The CDR3 extends over 16 amino acids. J gave up 4 bases and V 4 bases, and 9 bases lay outside the gene matches. The germline gives CDR1 SGHAT, CDR2 FQNNGV. CDR3 loop: CASSSTSQGVNEKLFF. CDR3 DNA: TGTGCCAGCAGCTCAACGTCCCAGGGGGTTAATGAAAAACTGTTTTTT.

The genes are TRBV6-1 and TRBJ2-7; D may be TRBD2 (6 bases). This CDR3 contains 16 residues. V lost 1 base and J 1 base, leaving 14 bases between the germline ends. Germline CDR1 is MNHNS and CDR2 is SASEGT. As DNA, the CDR3 is TGTGCCAGCAGTGAAGGTTTCGGGGAGGTTTCCTACGAGCAGTACTTC. It codes for CASSEGFGEVSYEQYF.

This clone has just one count. The gene calls are TRBV6-5 and TRBJ2-1; possibly TRBD2 for D (5 bases). Trimming left V 5 bases short and J 0 bases short, with 11 bases between. CDR3 size: 15 residues. Germline V CDR1 and CDR2: MNHEY, SVGAGI. The CDR3 region is CASSRTQRSYNEQFF. CDR3 nucleotides: TGTGCCAGCAGTCGGACTCAACGCTCCTACAATGAGCAGTTCTTC.

In its sample, this clone was seen a few times. The chain uses TRBV10-3 and TRBJ1-4, with 7 bases fitting TRBD1. Germline V gene sequence: CDR1 ENHRY, CDR2 SYGVKD. With V trimmed by 3 bases and J by 8 bases, 3 bases remained unmatched. This CDR3 contains 13 residues. The CDR3 protein is CAISDIQGEKLFF. Here the CDR3 DNA reads TGTGCCATCAGTGATATACAGGGGGAAAAACTGTTTTTT.

J is TRBJ2-7 and V is TRBV27; 8 positions agree with TRBD1. The CDR3 consists of 15 residues. The germline gives CDR1 MNHEY, CDR2 SMNVEV (reference sequence). The J segment lost 1 base and the V segment lost 3 bases, leaving 5 bases of the junction unmatched. As DNA, the CDR3 is TGTGCCAGCAGTTTGAGGACAGGGATTTCCTACGAGCAGTACTTC. Translating gives CASSLRTGISYEQYF.